These 27 T cell receptor beta chains were all obtained from the same sample, sequenced in a study of T cell responses to AZD1222 COVID-19 vaccine. This table comes from immunoSEQ multiplex PCR, and its TCRdb copy is limited to in-frame clones, with some not included. This sample has roughly 100,000 clones, with around nine tenths found just once. The starting material was peripheral blood, obtained on day 0 of AZD1222 vaccination. The receptors were sampled from an adult in good health.

This chain uses TRBV30 with TRBJ2-1; D call uncertain. CDR3 size: 17 residues. Germline-derived CDR1 and CDR2 are GTSNPN and SVGIG (reference sequence). V lost 5 bases, J lost 3 bases, and 23 bases lay in between. The CDR3 sequence: CAWSYRFSFAHYNEQFF. The CDR3 coding sequence is TGTGCCTGGTCTTATCGCTTTAGCTTCGCACACTACAATGAGCAGTTCTTC.

The gene calls are TRBV9 and TRBJ2-2; D is unclear. This CDR3 region has 17 residues. In germline, CDR1 is SGDLS, CDR2 YYNGEE. With 0 bases removed from V and 6 bases from J, the gap between germline ends came to 18 bases. The CDR3 region is CASSVASKGFSSGELFF. The CDR3 region has the DNA TGTGCCAGCAGCGTAGCTTCGAAGGGATTTTCGTCCGGGGAGCTGTTTTTT.

The chain combines TRBV27 with TRBJ1-1, with D unclear. The germline gives CDR1 MNHEY, CDR2 SMNVEV (reference sequence). V lost 2 bases and J 7 bases, leaving 17 bases between the germline ends. The CDR3 spans 15 residues. For the CDR3, the DNA is TGTGCCAGCAGTTTAGATACGGAAGGAGCCTATGAAGCTTTCTTT. Translation gives CASSLDTEGAYEAFF.

This chain uses TRBV4-2 with TRBJ2-5; 12 bases align to TRBD2. In germline, CDR1 is LGHNA, CDR2 YNFKEQ. The CDR3 length is 16 residues. J gave up 2 bases and V 4 bases, and 5 bases lay outside the gene matches. CDR3 region: CASSRGLAGSQETQYF. CDR3 in DNA: TGTGCCAGCAGCCGTGGACTAGCGGGGTCTCAAGAGACCCAGTACTTC.

The chain combines TRBV4-2 with TRBJ2-5, with no clear D. Germline V gene data show CDR1 as LGHNA and CDR2 as YNFKEQ. The CDR3 is 16 residues long. Trimming took off 0 bases at V and 6 bases at J, with 17 bases between the two ends. The CDR3 loop reads CASSQEWGDPMKTQYF. CDR3 nucleotides: TGTGCCAGCAGCCAAGAGTGGGGTGACCCTATGAAGACCCAGTACTTC.

V gene TRBV19 combines with J gene TRBJ1-4, with TRBD1 matching over 7 bases. The J segment lost 7 bases and the V segment lost 5 bases, leaving 13 bases of the junction unmatched. Germline-derived CDR1 and CDR2 are LNHDA and SQIVND (reference sequence). The CDR3 has 16 residues. The CDR3 here is CASSLSIRGSGEKLFF. CDR3 sequence (DNA): TGTGCCAGTAGTCTCTCAATCAGGGGGTCGGGTGAAAAACTGTTTTTT.

The chain joins TRBV6-1 to TRBJ1-2; TRBD1 matches 10 bases. The CDR3 contains 16 residues. V trimming: 4 bases; J trimming: 2 bases; junction bases outside the gene matches: 7. From germline, CDR1 is MNHNS and CDR2 SASEGT. CDR3 sequence (DNA): TGTGCCAGCAGTGGTAACCGACAGGGGGCGAACTATGGCTACACCTTC. Protein: CASSGNRQGANYGYTF.

The chain is built from TRBV12-5 and TRBJ1-1; TRBD1 aligns across 7 bases. J gave up 9 bases and V 2 bases, and 21 bases lay outside the gene matches. CDR1 LGHNT and CDR2 FRNRAP come from the germline V gene. This CDR3 region has 18 residues. The CDR3 DNA is TGTGCTAGTGGTTTGCCTCCCCGACAGGGCTTCAGCCCAGATCAAGCTTTCTTT. It is translated as CASGLPPRQGFSPDQAFF.

This chain joins TRBV5-6 and TRBJ1-2; D is unresolved. The germline CDR1 and CDR2 sequences are SGHDT and YYEEEE. The CDR3 length is 13 residues. With 5 bases removed from V and 4 bases from J, the gap between germline ends came to 12 bases. The CDR3 DNA follows: TGTGCCAGCAGACGGGCCGGGAGCTATGGCTACACCTTC. The encoded protein is CASRRAGSYGYTF.

V is TRBV6-5 and J is TRBJ2-1; D ambiguous. Looked up from germline, CDR1 is MNHEY and CDR2 is SVGAGI. The CDR3 extends over 13 amino acids. V was trimmed by 7 bases and J by 4 bases, leaving 11 bases between them. The CDR3 reads CASTRQMYNEQFF. The CDR3 DNA is TGTGCCAGCACCCGGCAGATGTACAATGAGCAGTTCTTC.

This clone was recorded only once. The CDR3 spells CATKKGTRITYEQYV. As DNA, the CDR3 is TGTGCCACCAAGAAAGGGACTAGAATAACCTACGAGCAGTACGTC. This chain connects TRBV24-1 to TRBJ2-7, with 8 bases that match TRBD2. V was clipped by 8 bases and J by 2 bases; unmatched bases: 10. Germline CDR1 reads KGHDR; CDR2 reads SFDVKD. This CDR3 has 15 amino acids.

CDR3 sequence reads: CASSFEQTIPSRQFF. As DNA, the CDR3 is TGTGCCAGCAGTTTTGAACAGACGATACCAAGCAGGCAGTTCTTC. The rearrangement joins TRBV27 to TRBJ2-1; D is ambiguous. The germline gives CDR1 MNHEY, CDR2 SMNVEV (reference sequence). CDR3 length: 15 residues. Between the trimmed V and J ends, which lost 3 bases and 12 bases, there was a span of 21 bases.

A few counts support this clone. The chain has TRBV6-1 and TRBJ1-2; D ambiguous. The CDR3 runs to 14 residues. V was cut by 0 bases and J by 7 bases, with 12 bases left in between. CDR1 is MNHNS, CDR2 SASEGT, per germline. The DNA for the CDR3 is TGTGCCAGCAGTGAAGCGCAAGGTGTTACTGGCTACACCTTC. Translated, it gives CASSEAQGVTGYTF.

Points on this clone: A read error may account for a junction end that differs from germline. This chain joins TRBV19 and TRBJ2-3; 13 bases are shared with TRBD2. Germline-derived CDR1 and CDR2 are LNHDA and SQIVND (reference sequence). The CDR3 is 16 residues long. The CDR3 sequence is CASSLLAGGSIDTQYF. CDR3 sequence (DNA): TGTGCCAGTAGTTTACTAGCGGGGGGGAGCATAGATACGCAGTATTTT.

The chain links TRBV21-1 to TRBJ1-1. TRBV21-1 is a documented pseudogene. This CDR3 has 16 amino acids. CDR3 sequence reads: CASSKGGSGSNTEAFF. The CDR3 coding sequence is TGTGCCAGCAGCAAAGGCGGCTCGGGATCGAACACTGAAGCTTTCTTT.

The rearrangement uses TRBV27 and TRBJ1-2, with TRBD1 matching 9 bases. V was clipped by 0 bases and J by 3 bases; unmatched bases: 11. The CDR3 spans 18 residues. Germline CDR1 is MNHEY and CDR2 is SMNVEV (reference sequence). The CDR3 region is CASSLSLPGQGKDYGYTF. As DNA, the CDR3 is TGTGCCAGCAGTTTATCGCTCCCCGGACAGGGGAAGGACTATGGCTACACCTTC.

The V call is TRBV11-3, the J call TRBJ2-3; the match to TRBD2 covers 13 bases. The CDR3 is 20 amino acids. V was clipped by 4 bases and J by 2 bases; unmatched bases: 15. The V gene's germline CDR1 is SGHNT and CDR2 YENEEA. The CDR3 sequence is CASSSPPGTSGTDATDTQYF. In DNA form, the CDR3 reads TGTGCCAGCAGCTCGCCCCCAGGGACTAGCGGGACGGACGCCACAGATACGCAGTATTTT.

J is TRBJ1-4 and V is TRBV9; D perhaps matches TRBD1 (5 bases). The germline V and J ends were trimmed by 3 bases and 14 bases, with 23 bases remaining between them. The CDR3 consists of 15 residues. The germline V gene has CDR1 SGDLS and CDR2 YYNGEE. The CDR3 DNA sequence: TGTGCCAGCAGCGATGGGACCGCTATCGACGGGGGGCTGTTTTTT. It specifies CASSDGTAIDGGLFF.

This chain uses TRBV9 with TRBJ2-7, with TRBD2 identical over 9 bases. V gave up 3 bases and J gave up 3 bases; unmatched junction bases: 4. Per the germline V gene, CDR1 is SGDLS and CDR2 is YYNGEE. The CDR3 runs 14 residues. CDR3 loop: CASSGGGAVYEQYF. The CDR3 DNA sequence: TGTGCCAGCAGCGGCGGGGGGGCCGTCTACGAGCAGTACTTC.

The chain combines TRBV7-2 with TRBJ1-6; D gene uncertain. Trimming shortened V by 5 bases and J by 6 bases, and 14 bases separated the two germline ends. Germline V gene lookup returns CDR1 SGHTA and CDR2 FQGNSA. This CDR3 contains 15 residues. Written as DNA, the CDR3 is TGTGCCAGCAGCGTGGACGGACGTCTTAATTCACCCCTCCACTTT. It specifies CASSVDGRLNSPLHF.

V and J are TRBV19 and TRBJ1-2; D unclear. The CDR3 spans 10 residues. Germline CDR1 reads LNHDA; CDR2 reads SQIVND (reference sequence). V lost 8 bases to trimming and J lost 9 bases, with 10 bases between them. This CDR3 reads CASYSVSYTF. The CDR3 nucleotides are TGTGCCAGTTATTCGGTTAGCTACACCTTC.

The chain carries TRBV20-1 and TRBJ2-1; D remains unclear. Trimming left V 5 bases short and J 6 bases short, with 8 bases between. Germline V gene sequence: CDR1 DFQATT, CDR2 SNEGSKA (reference sequence). The CDR3 totals 11 residues. The CDR3 bases are TGCAGTGCTTCCCTTGGCAATGAGCAGTTCTTC. Translating gives CSASLGNEQFF.

J is TRBJ1-3 and V is TRBV6-5; TRBD1 might be the D (5 bases). Deletions cut 7 bases from V and 9 bases from J, with 13 bases between. Germline V CDR1 and CDR2: MNHEY, SVGAGI. This CDR3 spans 12 amino acids. CDR3 amino acids: CASNLSGGTIYF. The CDR3 bases are TGTGCCAGCAACCTGTCGGGGGGCACCATATATTTT.

This sequence joins TRBV10-3 and TRBJ1-2, with 9 bases matching TRBD1. Trimming took 0 bases from V and 4 from J; bases not matched to a gene: 9. Germline assignment: CDR1 ENHRY and CDR2 SYGVKD. The CDR3 extends over 17 amino acids. The CDR3 nucleotides are TGTGCCATCAGTGAGTCGTTGGGACAGGGAGGCCCCTATGGCTACACCTTC. Its translation is CAISESLGQGGPYGYTF.

The rearrangement joins TRBV5-4 to TRBJ2-3; TRBD1 might be the D (6 bases). The CDR3 is 14 amino acids. Germline lookup yields CDR1 SGHNT and CDR2 YYREEE (reference sequence). V lost 4 bases to trimming and J lost 2 bases, with 11 bases between them. The CDR3 sequence is CASSLRTDTDTQYF. The CDR3 DNA is TGTGCCAGCAGCCTGCGGACAGACACAGATACGCAGTATTTT.

V usage is TRBV18 and J usage is TRBJ2-2, with 8 bases lining up with TRBD1. Germline loops: CDR1 KGHSH, CDR2 LQKENI. CDR3 length: 15 amino acids. Losses at the gene ends were 5 bases for V and 1 base for J; bases not matched to a gene: 3. The CDR3 loop reads CASSKGQVNTGELFF. Written as DNA, the CDR3 is TGTGCCAGCTCAAAGGGACAGGTGAACACCGGGGAGCTGTTTTTT.

The chain combines TRBV2 with TRBJ1-2; unclear D gene. The V end was cut by 9 bases, the J end by 8 bases, with 22 bases between. The CDR3 sequence is 14 residues long. Germline V lookup: CDR1 SNHLY, CDR2 FYNNEI. CDR3 protein: CARGRTALGEGYTF. As DNA, the CDR3 is TGTGCCAGGGGCAGGACGGCCCTTGGGGAGGGCTACACCTTC.